The next 26 T cell receptor beta chains were all read from a single sample in a study of blood T cell repertoires in COVID-19. Using immunoSEQ multiplex PCR, the repertoire was profiled, and TCRdb retains in-frame clones only, with some absent. The repertoire holds roughly 65,000 clones, about 88% seen once, with roughly 1.3% in the top ten. Sequenced input: peripheral blood. The receptors originated from a man in his sixties with acute or convalescent COVID-19.

This chain links TRBV3-1 (or the pseudogene TRBV3-2) with TRBJ2-1, with TRBD1 matching 9 bases. The CDR3 is made up of 11 amino acids. Germline trimming cut 3 bases from V and 13 bases from J; bases unmatched to any gene: 1. The germline gives CDR1 LGHDT, CDR2 YNNKEL (reference sequence). CDR3: CASSQGQGQFF. Here the CDR3 DNA reads TGTGCCAGCAGCCAGGGACAGGGTCAGTTCTTC.

This sequence joins TRBV13 and TRBJ2-2; TRBD1 matches at 8 bases. There are 15 residues in the CDR3. The germline gives CDR1 PRHDT, CDR2 FYEKMQ (reference sequence). The V gene end was trimmed by 2 bases and the J gene end by 6 bases; junction bases not matched to a gene: 5. The CDR3 loop is CASSLRGTGAGELFF. The CDR3 region has the DNA TGTGCCAGCAGCTTACGCGGGACAGGCGCCGGGGAGCTGTTTTTT.

This chain connects TRBV6-1 to TRBJ1-3; 7 bases align to TRBD1. Germline loops: CDR1 MNHNS, CDR2 SASEGT. Germline trimming cut 0 bases from V and 1 base from J; bases unmatched to any gene: 0. This CDR3 is 15 amino acids long. DNA for the CDR3: TGTGCCAGCAGTGAAGCGGGACAGTCTGGAAACACCATATATTTT. Its translation: CASSEAGQSGNTIYF.

This rearrangement joins TRBV5-6 to TRBJ2-7, with a tentative D call TRBD1 (6 bases). V lost 3 bases and J 0 bases, leaving 13 bases between the germline ends. CDR3 length: 15 amino acids. From germline, CDR1 is SGHDT and CDR2 YYEEEE. The CDR3 bases are TGTGCCAGCAGCTCCTCCTGGACAGTCTCCTACGAGCAGTACTTC. It encodes CASSSSWTVSYEQYF.

A word on this clone: One end of the junction varies from germline; a read error may be responsible. The V and J genes are TRBV12-5 and TRBJ1-1; D unresolved. CDR3 length: 14 amino acids. Germline CDR1 and CDR2: LGHNT and FRNRAP. The CDR3 DNA reads as TGTGCTAGTGCTCTCAGCGGGGAGAACGCTGAAGCTTTCTTT. Translation gives CASALSGENAEAFF. Supplemented by reference TRBV12-5 and TRBJ1-1, the full variable domain reads DARVTQTPRHKVTEMGQEVTMRCQPILGHNTVFWYRQTMMQGLELLAYFRNRAPLDDSGMPKDRFSAEMPDATLATLKIQPSEPRDSAVYFCASALSGENAEAFFGQGTRLTVV.

This chain uses TRBV9 with TRBJ1-3; 8 bases line up with TRBD1. Per the germline V gene, CDR1 is SGDLS and CDR2 is YYNGEE. The CDR3 runs to 17 residues. The V gene end was trimmed by 0 bases and the J gene end by 8 bases; junction bases not matched to a gene: 13. The CDR3 DNA follows: TGTGCCAGCAGCGTAGGTGGGACAGGCGGCGCGGACGACACCATATATTTT. Its protein product is CASSVGGTGGADDTIYF. The variable domain in full, with the rest retrieved from reference TRBV9 and TRBJ1-3, is DSGVTQTPKHLITATGQRVTLRCSPRSGDLSVYWYQQSLDQGLQFLIQYYNGEERAKGNILERFSAQQFPDLHSELNLSSLELGDSALYFCASSVGGTGGADDTIYFGEGSWLTVV.

The V call is TRBV5-1, the J call TRBJ2-7; 8 positions match TRBD1. The germline V gene has CDR1 SGHRS and CDR2 YFSETQ. This CDR3 has 14 amino acids. V lost 5 bases to trimming and J lost 3 bases; unmatched junction nucleotides: 7. The CDR3 DNA reads TGCGCCAGCAGGTCGGGGACAGGAAACTACGAGCAGTACTTC. It specifies CASRSGTGNYEQYF.

The J gene is TRBJ2-2, the V gene TRBV15; D ambiguous. The germline CDR1 and CDR2 sequences are LNHNV and YYDKDF (reference sequence). This CDR3 has 12 amino acids. Trimming removed 2 bases from V and 4 bases from J, with 2 bases in between. CDR3 nucleotides: TGTGCCACCAGCAGACTCACCGGGGAGCTGTTTTTT. It encodes CATSRLTGELFF. Combining the CDR3 with reference TRBV15 and TRBJ2-2 gives the whole variable domain DAMVIQNPRYQVTQFGKPVTLSCSQTLNHNVMYWYQQKSSQAPKLLFHYYDKDFNNEADTPDNFQSRRPNTSFCFLDIRSPGLGDTAMYLCATSRLTGELFFGEGSRLTVL.

This chain joins TRBV7-9 and TRBJ1-2; 7 bases map to TRBD1. The CDR3 totals 17 residues. After removal of 5 bases from V and 2 bases from J, the junction contained 14 bases not matched to a gene. The germline CDR1 and CDR2 sequences are SEHNR and FQNEAQ (reference sequence). The CDR3 bases are TGTGCCAGCAGCGCGCGGAGAAGTGGACAGGACAACTATGGCTACACCTTC. It yields the protein CASSARRSGQDNYGYTF.

The J gene is TRBJ1-6, the V gene TRBV6-5, with a tentative D call TRBD1 (6 bases). Trimming stripped 6 bases from V and 8 bases from J, with 14 bases between. The CDR3 has 14 residues. Germline CDR1 MNHEY, CDR2 SVGAGI. CDR3 nucleotide sequence: TGTGCCAGCAGCAGGACAGTAGCGTATTCACCCCTCCACTTT. Its protein product is CASSRTVAYSPLHF.

This clone was seen a single time. This chain links TRBV9 with TRBJ2-7, with D possibly TRBD1 on 5 matching bases. Germline V CDR1 and CDR2: SGDLS, YYNGEE. This CDR3 has 13 amino acids. V was cut by 2 bases and J by 7 bases, with 13 bases left in between. CDR3 bases: TGTGCCAGCAGCGTTAGTACAGGTGGGGAGCAGTACTTC. It yields the protein CASSVSTGGEQYF.

This clone was detected only once. The V and J genes are TRBV21-1 and TRBJ2-2; TRBD1, the D gene given by the table, was not confirmed from the DNA. TRBV21-1 is assigned pseudogene status. CDR3 size: 15 residues. CDR3 bases: TGTGCCAGCACCCGGACAGGGGGGTACACCGGGGAGCTGTTTTTT. Amino acids: CASTRTGGYTGELFF.

V is TRBV27 and J is TRBJ1-6, with 7 positions matching TRBD1. Germline CDR1 reads MNHEY; CDR2 reads SMNVEV (reference sequence). After removal of 5 bases from V and 4 bases from J, the junction contained 5 bases not matched to a gene. CDR3 length: 15 residues. The CDR3 DNA reads TGTGCCAGCAGTCACAGGGGCGTTTATAATTCACCCCTCCACTTT. Amino acids: CASSHRGVYNSPLHF.

This rearrangement joins TRBV5-1 to TRBJ1-6; the match to TRBD1 covers 7 bases. Trimming took 5 bases from V and 5 from J; bases not matched to a gene: 4. Germline CDR1 SGHRS, CDR2 YFSETQ. The CDR3 loop spans 14 amino acids. The CDR3: CASRVTGDNSPLHF. The CDR3 DNA sequence: TGCGCCAGCAGGGTAACAGGGGATAATTCACCCCTCCACTTT.

The chain carries TRBV7-8 and TRBJ2-3, with D perhaps TRBD2 (6 bases). CDR1 is SGHVS and CDR2 is FQNEAQ in the germline V gene. The CDR3 is 16 residues long. Trimming took 1 base from V and 2 from J, leaving 13 bases between them. The CDR3 is CASSLVGGVFTDTQYF. CDR3 nucleotide sequence: TGTGCCAGCAGCTTAGTCGGCGGGGTCTTCACAGATACGCAGTATTTT.

The chain carries TRBV18 and TRBJ2-7; 8 nucleotides match TRBD1. The junction had 6 bases not matched to a gene; V was cut back by 4 bases and J by 7 bases. CDR3 size: 13 residues. The V gene's germline CDR1 is KGHSH and CDR2 LQKENI. The CDR3: CASSLGQGREQYF. CDR3 in DNA: TGTGCCAGCTCACTTGGACAGGGCCGGGAGCAGTACTTC.

The rearrangement uses TRBV30 and TRBJ2-3; TRBD1 matches 8 bases. Germline assignment: CDR1 GTSNPN and CDR2 SVGIG (reference sequence). This CDR3 has 13 residues. Trimming cost V 4 bases and J 9 bases; bases outside gene matches: 9. In nucleotides, the CDR3 is TGTGCCTGGATGCAAACAGGGGGGCGGACGCAGTATTTT. This encodes CAWMQTGGRTQYF.

V usage is TRBV29-1 and J usage is TRBJ1-1, with D possibly TRBD1 on 6 matching bases. The V gene's germline CDR1 is SQVTM and CDR2 ANQGSEA. Between the trimmed V and J ends, which lost 0 bases and 5 bases, there was a span of 25 bases. CDR3 length equals 18 residues. The CDR3 nucleotides read TGCAGCGTTGAAGATTTCCGGGGGGGCAGGGAGGTTGGGACTGAAGCTTTCTTT. This sequence encodes CSVEDFRGGREVGTEAFF.

The gene calls are TRBV7-2 and TRBJ2-1, with D perhaps TRBD1 (6 bases). From germline, CDR1 is SGHTA and CDR2 FQGNSA. This CDR3 has 17 residues. Trimming stripped 5 bases from V and 2 bases from J, with 19 bases between. This CDR3 reads CASSLNRVNLPYNEQFF. Written as DNA, the CDR3 is TGTGCCAGCAGCCTAAACAGGGTAAATTTACCCTACAATGAGCAGTTCTTC.

The chain employs TRBV20-1 and TRBJ2-3; 9 bases line up with TRBD2. Trimming cost V 3 bases and J 2 bases; bases outside gene matches: 6. Germline V CDR1 and CDR2: DFQATT, SNEGSKA (reference sequence). CDR3 size: 15 residues. CDR3 in amino acids: CSASFSGGSTDTQYF. CDR3 nucleotides: TGCAGTGCTAGTTTCAGCGGGGGGTCCACAGATACGCAGTATTTT.

This clone was seen more than once but under ten times. The CDR3 region has the DNA TGTGCCAGCAGCAAATCCGCGAGGAATGGCTACACCTTC. Translating gives CASSKSARNGYTF. The chain carries TRBV21-1 and TRBJ1-2. TRBV21-1 is a known pseudogene. The CDR3 length is 13 residues.

This clone was seen only once. The rearrangement uses TRBV18 and TRBJ2-7; possible D gene TRBD1, 6 bases. Per germline, CDR1 KGHSH and CDR2 LQKENI. The CDR3 is 14 amino acids. The V and J ends lost 2 bases and 4 bases respectively, with 12 bases between them. CDR3 protein: CASSPYGTRYEQYF. CDR3 sequence (DNA): TGTGCCAGCTCACCATACGGGACACGTTACGAGCAGTACTTC. The full variable domain, completed using reference TRBV18 and TRBJ2-7, is NAGVMQNPRHLVRRRGQEARLRCSPMKGHSHVYWYRQLPEEGLKFMVYLQKENIIDESGMPKERFSAEFPKEGPSILRIQQVVRGDSAAYFCASSPYGTRYEQYFGPGTRLTVT.

This chain connects TRBV2 to TRBJ1-1; TRBD1 aligns across 11 bases. Germline lookup yields CDR1 SNHLY and CDR2 FYNNEI. The CDR3 loop spans 13 amino acids. Unmatched junction bases numbered 4, after V lost 6 bases and J lost 7 bases. The CDR3 DNA reads as TGTGCCAGCAGCGGACAGGGGGCTGGTGAAGCTTTCTTT. Translation gives CASSGQGAGEAFF. Full variable domain (outside the CDR3, taken from reference TRBV2 and TRBJ1-1): EPEVTQTPSHQVTQMGQEVILRCVPISNHLYFYWYRQILGQKVEFLVSFYNNEISEKSEIFDDQFSVERPDGSNFTLKIRSTKLEDSAMYFCASSGQGAGEAFFGQGTRLTVV.

The J gene is TRBJ2-7, the V gene TRBV24-1; 8 nucleotides match TRBD2. The trim removed 5 bases at V and 6 bases at J, leaving 14 bases unmatched. The CDR3 has 16 residues. The germline gives CDR1 KGHDR, CDR2 SFDVKD. The CDR3 DNA reads as TGTGCCACCAGTGTCCGGGGAAGCGGGGGTTTGGGCGAGCAGTACTTC. This sequence encodes CATSVRGSGGLGEQYF.

The chain recombines TRBV7-9 with TRBJ1-1; the match to TRBD1 covers 10 bases. Per the germline V gene, CDR1 is SEHNR and CDR2 is FQNEAQ (reference sequence). The CDR3 has 16 amino acids. V was pared by 3 bases and J by 0 bases, with 4 bases of the junction left unmatched. This CDR3 reads CASSFLTGGLNTEAFF. The CDR3 DNA is TGTGCCAGCAGCTTCTTGACAGGGGGCCTGAACACTGAAGCTTTCTTT.

J is TRBJ1-4 and V is TRBV12-3 or TRBV12-4; D ambiguous. The CDR3 runs 13 residues. With 7 bases removed from V and 3 bases from J, the gap between germline ends came to 9 bases. CDR3 protein: CASNRVPNEKLFF. The CDR3 bases are TGTGCCAGCAACCGGGTACCTAATGAAAAACTGTTTTTT.